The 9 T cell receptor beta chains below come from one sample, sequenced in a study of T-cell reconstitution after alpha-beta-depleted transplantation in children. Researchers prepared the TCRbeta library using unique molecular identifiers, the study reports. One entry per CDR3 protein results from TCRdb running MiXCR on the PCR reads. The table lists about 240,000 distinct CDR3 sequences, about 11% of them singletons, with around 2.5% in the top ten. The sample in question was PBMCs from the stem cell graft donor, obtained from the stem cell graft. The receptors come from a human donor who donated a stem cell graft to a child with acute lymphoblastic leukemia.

CDR3 region: CASSQDGGVYEQYF. CDR3 DNA: TGCGCCAGCAGCCAAGACGGAGGGGTCTACGAGCAGTACTTC. The V call is TRBV4-3, the J call TRBJ2-7; possible D gene TRBD2, 6 bases. V lost 0 bases to trimming and J lost 3 bases, with 9 bases between them. This CDR3 comprises 14 residues. Germline CDR1 LGHNA, CDR2 YSLEER.

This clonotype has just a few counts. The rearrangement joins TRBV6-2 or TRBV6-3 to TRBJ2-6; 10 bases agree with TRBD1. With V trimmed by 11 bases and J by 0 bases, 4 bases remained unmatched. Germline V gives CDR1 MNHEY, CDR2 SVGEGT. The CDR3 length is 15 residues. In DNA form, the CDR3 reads TGTGCCTCGGGGACAGGGGACTCTGGGGCCAACGTCCTGACTTTC. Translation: CASGTGDSGANVLTF.

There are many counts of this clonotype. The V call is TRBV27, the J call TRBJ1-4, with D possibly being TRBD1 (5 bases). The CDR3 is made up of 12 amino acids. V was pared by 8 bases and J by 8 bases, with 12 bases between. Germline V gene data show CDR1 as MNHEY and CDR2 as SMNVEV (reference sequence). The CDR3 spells CASSGGREKLFF. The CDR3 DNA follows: TGTGCCAGCTCGGGGGGTAGAGAAAAACTGTTTTTT.

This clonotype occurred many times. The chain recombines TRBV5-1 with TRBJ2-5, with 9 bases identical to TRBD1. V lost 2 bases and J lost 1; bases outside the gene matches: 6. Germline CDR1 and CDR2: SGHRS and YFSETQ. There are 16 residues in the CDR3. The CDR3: CASSFSPGQGQETQYF. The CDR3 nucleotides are TGCGCCAGCAGCTTTTCCCCGGGACAGGGCCAAGAGACCCAGTACTTC.

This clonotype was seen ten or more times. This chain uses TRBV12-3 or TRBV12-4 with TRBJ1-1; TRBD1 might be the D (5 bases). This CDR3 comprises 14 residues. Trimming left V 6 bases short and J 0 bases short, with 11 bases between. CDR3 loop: CASSLTGMNTEAFF. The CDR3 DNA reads TGTGCCAGCAGCTTAACAGGCATGAACACTGAAGCTTTCTTT.

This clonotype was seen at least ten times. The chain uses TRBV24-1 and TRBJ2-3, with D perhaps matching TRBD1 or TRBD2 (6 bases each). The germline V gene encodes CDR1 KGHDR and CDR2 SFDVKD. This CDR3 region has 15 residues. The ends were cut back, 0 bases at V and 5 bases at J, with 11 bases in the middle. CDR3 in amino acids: CATSDLRGAEDTQYF. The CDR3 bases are TGTGCCACCAGTGATTTGAGGGGGGCGGAAGATACGCAGTATTTT.

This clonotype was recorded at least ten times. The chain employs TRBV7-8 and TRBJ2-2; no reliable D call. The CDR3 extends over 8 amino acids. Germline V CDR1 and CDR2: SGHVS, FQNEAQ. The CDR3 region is CATGELFF. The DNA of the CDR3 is TGTGCGACGGGGGAGCTGTTTTTT. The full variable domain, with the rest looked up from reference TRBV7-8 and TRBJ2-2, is GAGVSQSPRYKVAKRGQDVALRCDPISGHVSLFWYQQALGQGPEFLTYFQNEAQLDKSGLPSDRFFAERPEGSVSTLKIQRTQQEDSAVYLCATGELFFGEGSRLTVL.

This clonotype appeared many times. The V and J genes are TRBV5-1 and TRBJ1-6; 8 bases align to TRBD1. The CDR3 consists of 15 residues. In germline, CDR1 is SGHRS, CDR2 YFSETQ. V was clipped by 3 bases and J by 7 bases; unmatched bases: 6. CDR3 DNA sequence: TGCGCCAGCAGCTGGGCAGGGGGCATGAATTCACCCCTCCACTTT. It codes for CASSWAGGMNSPLHF. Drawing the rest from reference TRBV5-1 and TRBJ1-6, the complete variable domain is KAGVTQTPRYLIKTRGQQVTLSCSPISGHRSVSWYQQTPGQGLQFLFEYFSETQRNKGNFPGRFSGRQFSNSRSEMNVSTLELGDSALYLCASSWAGGMNSPLHFGNGTRLTVT.

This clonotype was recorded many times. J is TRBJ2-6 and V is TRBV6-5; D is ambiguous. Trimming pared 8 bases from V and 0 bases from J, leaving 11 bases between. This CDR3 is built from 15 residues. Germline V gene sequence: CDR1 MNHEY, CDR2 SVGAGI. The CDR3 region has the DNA TGTGCCAGCCGAAAAAGCGTCTCTGGGGCCAACGTCCTGACTTTC. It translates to CASRKSVSGANVLTF.